The 28 T cell receptor beta chains in this list originate from one sample, sequenced in a study of T cell responses to AZD1222 COVID-19 vaccine. Profiled with immunoSEQ multiplex PCR; TCRdb holds only in-frame clones, not every one. The data show 160,000 or so clones, around 93% seen once. The input for sequencing was peripheral blood, taken on day 0 of AZD1222 vaccination. Receptors originate from an adult in good health.

This chain joins TRBV11-2 and TRBJ1-3, with D uncertain. Trimming took off 3 bases at V and 4 bases at J, with 1 base between the two ends. The CDR3 covers 11 residues. Germline assignment: CDR1 SGHAT and CDR2 FQNNGV. Here the CDR3 reads CASSLGNTIYF. In DNA, the CDR3 is TGTGCCAGCAGCTTGGGAAACACCATATATTTT. The variable domain in full, with the rest retrieved from reference TRBV11-2 and TRBJ1-3, is EAGVAQSPRYKIIEKRQSVAFWCNPISGHATLYWYQQILGQGPKLLIQFQNNGVVDDSQLPKDRFSAERLKGVDSTLKIQPAKLEDSAVYLCASSLGNTIYFGEGSWLTVV.

The V and J genes are TRBV4-1 and TRBJ2-3, with 7 bases that match TRBD2. The V gene's germline CDR1 is MGHRA and CDR2 YSYEKL. The J segment lost 6 bases and the V segment lost 1 base, leaving 13 bases of the junction unmatched. CDR3 size: 17 residues. DNA for the CDR3: TGCGCCAGCAGCCAAGGAGCGGGGCGGGAAAGAGTTGATACGCAGTATTTT. This encodes CASSQGAGRERVDTQYF.

The V call is TRBV2, the J call TRBJ2-6, with 12 positions matching TRBD1. The CDR3 loop spans 17 amino acids. The ends lost 6 bases at V and 4 bases at J; junction bases unmatched: 7. Germline assignment: CDR1 SNHLY and CDR2 FYNNEI. Here the CDR3 DNA reads TGTGCCAGCAGCGGGACAGGGGGCGCATACGGGGCCAACGTCCTGACTTTC. Translating gives CASSGTGGAYGANVLTF.

The rearrangement links TRBV11-2 to TRBJ1-4, with a weak D call TRBD1 (6 bases). CDR1 is SGHAT and CDR2 is FQNNGV in the germline V gene. V was clipped by 5 bases and J by 8 bases, with 21 bases between them. The CDR3 is 16 residues long. CDR3 in DNA: TGTGCCAGCAGCCCACCTATGGGGGCGGGAGGAGAAAAACTGTTTTTT. Residues: CASSPPMGAGGEKLFF.

In this sample, this clone turned up once. The rearrangement links TRBV7-3 to TRBJ2-5; TRBD1 might be the D (6 bases). Trimming removed 6 bases at V and 2 bases at J, with 13 bases between. The CDR3 is 14 residues long. Germline V gene lookup returns CDR1 SGHTA and CDR2 FQGTGA. The CDR3 DNA sequence: TGTGCCAGCAGGTTGGCAGGGGAACAAGAGACCCAGTACTTC. Amino acids: CASRLAGEQETQYF.

The rearrangement uses TRBV7-9 and TRBJ2-1; 11 positions match TRBD2. CDR3 size: 14 residues. J was trimmed by 5 bases and V by 7 bases; bases with no gene match: 4. From germline, CDR1 is SEHNR and CDR2 FQNEAQ (reference sequence). The CDR3 spells CASTLAGGHNEQFF. The CDR3 DNA reads TGTGCCAGCACCCTAGCGGGAGGTCACAATGAGCAGTTCTTC.

The V call is TRBV9, the J call TRBJ2-2; TRBD2 is a possible D gene (6 bases). V was cut by 4 bases and J by 6 bases, with 13 bases left in between. Germline CDR1 and CDR2: SGDLS and YYNGEE. The CDR3 loop spans 14 amino acids. The DNA of the CDR3 is TGTGCCAGCAGCCCCCGACTAGTTCCCGGGGAGCTGTTTTTT. Translated: CASSPRLVPGELFF.

The chain joins TRBV28 to TRBJ1-2, with 7 bases fitting TRBD1. J gave up 5 bases and V 6 bases, and 6 bases lay outside the gene matches. CDR1 is MDHEN and CDR2 is SYDVKM in the germline V gene. This CDR3 is built from 13 residues. CDR3 nucleotide sequence: TGTGCCAGCAGAGGGACAGAAAATTATGGCTACACCTTC. Its translation: CASRGTENYGYTF.

The chain carries TRBV7-8 and TRBJ2-7; the D gene is possibly TRBD1 (6 bases). Per the germline V gene, CDR1 is SGHVS and CDR2 is FQNEAQ. The germline V and J ends were trimmed by 4 bases and 4 bases, with 17 bases remaining between them. The CDR3 has 15 amino acids. CDR3 in DNA: TGTGCCAGCAGCTCCCGACAGGAACTAGTATACGAGCAGTACTTC. Its translation is CASSSRQELVYEQYF.

This clone occurred once. The chain uses TRBV7-2 and TRBJ2-7; 13 bases are a match to TRBD2. The CDR3 covers 15 residues. Trimming at V came to 4 bases and at J to 6 bases, leaving 6 bases not matched to a gene. Germline-derived CDR1 and CDR2 are SGHTA and FQGNSA. The CDR3 protein is CASSSPRTSGGEQYF. The CDR3 coding sequence is TGTGCCAGCAGCTCCCCTCGGACTAGCGGGGGCGAGCAGTACTTC.

CDR3 residues: CASSSPPLGNYGYTF. CDR3 nucleotide sequence: TGTGCCAGCAGTTCCCCCCCCTTGGGGAACTATGGCTACACCTTC. The chain recombines TRBV28 with TRBJ1-2; D gene ambiguous. The germline V gene encodes CDR1 MDHEN and CDR2 SYDVKM. Between the trimmed V and J ends, which lost 4 bases and 2 bases, there was a span of 14 bases. This CDR3 is built from 15 residues.

V usage is TRBV18 and J usage is TRBJ2-6; D call uncertain. V lost 2 bases and J 1 base, leaving 6 bases between the germline ends. The CDR3 runs to 15 residues. Germline loops: CDR1 KGHSH, CDR2 LQKENI. DNA of the CDR3: TGTGCCAGCTCACCAGGGAATTCTGGGGCCAACGTCCTGACTTTC. It translates to CASSPGNSGANVLTF. The variable domain in full, completed from reference TRBV18 and TRBJ2-6, reads NAGVMQNPRHLVRRRGQEARLRCSPMKGHSHVYWYRQLPEEGLKFMVYLQKENIIDESGMPKERFSAEFPKEGPSILRIQQVVRGDSAAYFCASSPGNSGANVLTFGAGSRLTVL.

Regarding this clone: The identical CDR3 is also encoded by other nucleotide sequences in the sample. This chain links TRBV18 with TRBJ1-1; the D is unclear. The CDR3 is 13 amino acids. The germline gives CDR1 KGHSH, CDR2 LQKENI. Trimming cost V 3 bases and J 0 bases, with 5 bases left between them. CDR3 sequence: CASSPTVNTEAFF. CDR3 nucleotides: TGTGCCAGCTCACCTACAGTGAACACTGAAGCTTTCTTT.

The chain couples TRBV4-1 to TRBJ1-5; no clear D. Germline V CDR1 and CDR2: MGHRA, YSYEKL. This CDR3 has 13 residues. Trimming shortened V by 3 bases and J by 6 bases, and 9 bases separated the two germline ends. Here the CDR3 DNA reads TGCGCCAGCAGCCACGATTGGGGTCAGCCCCAGCATTTT. Protein product: CASSHDWGQPQHF.

This clone has just a few counts. The chain employs TRBV4-2 and TRBJ2-3; D remains unclear. In germline, CDR1 is LGHNA, CDR2 YNFKEQ. This CDR3 is built from 15 residues. V shed 0 bases and J shed 3 bases, with 10 bases lying between them. The CDR3 sequence is CASSQEAWTTDTQYF. The CDR3 DNA is TGTGCCAGCAGCCAAGAGGCCTGGACGACAGATACGCAGTATTTT.

The chain links TRBV4-2 to TRBJ2-2; no clear D. V gave up 0 bases and J gave up 7 bases, with 9 bases separating them. The CDR3 spans 14 residues. Per germline, CDR1 LGHNA and CDR2 YNFKEQ. The chain's CDR3 is CASSQEILGGELFF. CDR3 nucleotides: TGTGCCAGCAGCCAAGAGATCCTTGGCGGGGAGCTGTTTTTT.

The rearrangement joins TRBV7-9 to TRBJ2-2, with TRBD1 matching 7 bases. The J segment lost 5 bases and the V segment lost 6 bases, leaving 9 bases of the junction unmatched. This CDR3 has 15 amino acids. CDR1 is SEHNR and CDR2 is FQNEAQ in the germline V gene (reference sequence). The CDR3 DNA is TGTGCCAGCAGTCCGGACAGGCCTAGTACCGGGGAGCTGTTTTTT. Amino acid sequence: CASSPDRPSTGELFF.

This chain uses TRBV3-1 (or the pseudogene TRBV3-2) with TRBJ1-2; D not certain. V dropped 6 bases and J dropped 5 bases, with 16 bases sitting between them. The CDR3 loop spans 14 amino acids. CDR1 and CDR2 from the germline V gene are LGHDT and YNNKEL (reference sequence). The CDR3: CASRSSTDLYGYTF. The CDR3 region has the DNA TGTGCCAGCAGATCCTCCACAGATTTATATGGCTACACCTTC.

This sequence joins TRBV14 and TRBJ1-1, with D possibly TRBD1 on 6 matching bases. Trimming cost V 1 base and J 1 base, with 10 bases left between them. This CDR3 has 15 amino acids. The germline CDR1 and CDR2 sequences are SGHDN and FVKESK. CDR3 residues: CASSQGTAWNTEAFF. CDR3 in DNA: TGTGCCAGCAGCCAAGGGACAGCTTGGAACACTGAAGCTTTCTTT.

The V and J genes are TRBV28 and TRBJ2-5; D gene ambiguous. V was cut by 5 bases and J by 6 bases, with 10 bases left in between. Germline assignment: CDR1 MDHEN and CDR2 SYDVKM. The CDR3 loop spans 12 amino acids. This CDR3 is CASSPSLKTQYF. CDR3 sequence (DNA): TGTGCCAGCAGTCCCTCCCTGAAGACCCAGTACTTC.

The chain is built from TRBV10-3 and TRBJ1-1, with D unresolved. This CDR3 comprises 14 residues. V lost 11 bases and J lost 0, with 16 bases in between. CDR1 is ENHRY and CDR2 is SYGVKD in the germline V gene. The DNA for the CDR3 is TGTGCCTCTCAGCAAGGCAGAATGAACACTGAAGCTTTCTTT. Protein sequence: CASQQGRMNTEAFF.

The chain couples TRBV6-6 to TRBJ2-7; the D is unclear. This CDR3 has 15 residues. V was trimmed by 6 bases and J by 0 bases, leaving 15 bases between them. Germline V gene lookup returns CDR1 MNHNY and CDR2 SVGAGI (reference sequence). CDR3 DNA sequence: TGTGCCAGCAGCTCCGCCCGGGCCGACTCCTACGAGCAGTACTTC. It yields the protein CASSSARADSYEQYF.

This chain uses TRBV7-9 with TRBJ2-7; possible D gene TRBD1, 8 bases. The V and J ends lost 5 bases and 6 bases respectively, with 20 bases between them. Germline assignment: CDR1 SEHNR and CDR2 FQNEAQ (reference sequence). The CDR3 extends over 15 amino acids. The CDR3 loop is CASSQVDREGGEQYF. The CDR3 nucleotides read TGTGCCAGCAGCCAAGTGGACAGGGAGGGCGGCGAGCAGTACTTC.

The chain joins TRBV4-2 to TRBJ2-2; D perhaps matches TRBD2 (6 bases). The CDR3 runs 16 residues. The germline V and J ends were trimmed by 2 bases and 4 bases, with 14 bases remaining between them. Germline V lookup: CDR1 LGHNA, CDR2 YNFKEQ. The CDR3 region has the DNA TGTGCCAGCAGCCAAATGGGGGAGGCCGCCACCGGGGAGCTGTTTTTT. This sequence encodes CASSQMGEAATGELFF.

This clone was found once. The chain is built from TRBV7-9 and TRBJ2-4, with 10 positions matching TRBD1. V was clipped by 1 base and J by 4 bases; unmatched bases: 4. Germline V gives CDR1 SEHNR, CDR2 FQNEAQ (reference sequence). The CDR3 consists of 16 residues. CDR3 residues: CASSLGDRGSKNIQYF. The CDR3 bases are TGTGCCAGCAGCTTAGGGGACAGGGGATCAAAAAACATTCAGTACTTC.

This clone was recorded once. The V gene is TRBV2, the J gene TRBJ1-1; D is undetermined. The CDR3 is 12 residues long. The germline V and J ends were trimmed by 10 bases and 0 bases, with 9 bases remaining between them. Germline CDR1 is SNHLY and CDR2 is FYNNEI. The DNA for the CDR3 is TGTGCCACGAAGGCAGTGAACACTGAAGCTTTCTTT. Its translation: CATKAVNTEAFF.

J is TRBJ1-5 and V is TRBV28, with a weak D call TRBD1 (6 bases). Germline V gene lookup returns CDR1 MDHEN and CDR2 SYDVKM. Between the trimmed V and J ends, which lost 8 bases and 5 bases, there was a span of 19 bases. CDR3 length: 15 amino acids. The CDR3 loop is CASVSEDSSDQPQHF. In nucleotides, the CDR3 is TGTGCCAGCGTATCTGAGGACAGCAGTGATCAGCCCCAGCATTTT. Supplemented by reference TRBV28 and TRBJ1-5, the full variable domain reads DVKVTQSSRYLVKRTGEKVFLECVQDMDHENMFWYRQDPGLGLRLIYFSYDVKMKEKGDIPEGYSVSREKKERFSLILESASTNQTSMYLCASVSEDSSDQPQHFGDGTRLSIL.

J is TRBJ2-7 and V is TRBV27; D might be TRBD1 (5 bases). Trimming took off 8 bases at V and 3 bases at J, with 17 bases between the two ends. The CDR3 totals 14 residues. The germline V gene has CDR1 MNHEY and CDR2 SMNVEV (reference sequence). The CDR3 nucleotides are TGTGCCAGCTCTCCAGGGCAGGTCCTCTACGAGCAGTACTTC. This sequence encodes CASSPGQVLYEQYF.